Presented here are 9 T cell receptor beta chains from one specimen sequenced in a study of molecular identifiers for immune sequencing clone quantification. TCRdb re-called the PCR reads through MiXCR, storing one row per CDR3 protein. The table has around 480,000 distinct CDR3 sequences, roughly 24% seen once. Sample: naive CD8+ T cells from blood, with Jurkat cell RNA spiked in. Subset described: FACS-sorted CD8+CD4-CCR7+CD45RA+ naive T cells. These receptors all stem from a human donor in good health. Some libraries in this study had Jurkat cell RNA spiked in.

This clonotype was counted only a few times. This sequence joins TRBV30 and TRBJ1-1, with TRBD1 as a possible D gene (5 bases). The V end lost 3 bases, the J end lost 4 bases, and 12 bases lay between the germline ends. The V gene's germline CDR1 is GTSNPN and CDR2 SVGIG (reference sequence). The CDR3 runs 13 residues. As DNA, the CDR3 is TGTGCCTGGAGAGCAGGGTTTAGCACTGAAGCTTTCTTT. The encoded protein is CAWRAGFSTEAFF. The whole variable domain, filled in from reference TRBV30 and TRBJ1-1, reads SQTIHQWPATLVQPVGSPLSLECTVEGTSNPNLYWYRQAAGRGLQLLFYSVGIGQISSEVPQNLSASRPQDRQFILSSKKLLLSDSGFYLCAWRAGFSTEAFFGQGTRLTVV.

The CDR3 protein is CSARVPRRADDYGYTF. The CDR3 DNA follows: TGCAGTGCTAGAGTTCCCCGCCGGGCAGACGACTATGGCTACACCTTC. The V call is TRBV20-1, the J call TRBJ1-2; D unresolved. Germline V gene lookup returns CDR1 DFQATT and CDR2 SNEGSKA (reference sequence). V was clipped by 1 base and J by 3 bases, with 18 bases between them. The length of the CDR3 is 16 residues.

This clonotype was observed a handful of times. The chain recombines TRBV18 with TRBJ1-5, with D maybe TRBD1 (6 bases). With 6 bases removed from V and 5 bases from J, the gap between germline ends came to 20 bases. This CDR3 spans 16 amino acids. Germline V gene data show CDR1 as KGHSH and CDR2 as LQKENI. CDR3 bases: TGTGCCAGCTCCGCACCTGAGTCCAGGGGAGATCAGCCCCAGCATTTT. Its translation: CASSAPESRGDQPQHF. Using reference TRBV18 and TRBJ1-5 for the parts outside the CDR3, the full variable domain is NAGVMQNPRHLVRRRGQEARLRCSPMKGHSHVYWYRQLPEEGLKFMVYLQKENIIDESGMPKERFSAEFPKEGPSILRIQQVVRGDSAAYFCASSAPESRGDQPQHFGDGTRLSIL.

Concerning this clonotype itself: Because it lacks the conserved phenylalanine or tryptophan at the end, this CDR3 is likely a read error. The chain recombines TRBV27 with TRBJ2-7, with D perhaps assigned TRBD1 or TRBD2 (5 bases each). The length of the CDR3 is 11 residues. Germline CDR1 reads MNHEY; CDR2 reads SMNVEV (reference sequence). Trimming shortened V by 7 bases and J by 5 bases, and 9 bases separated the two germline ends. The chain's CDR3 is CASIRGHEQYS. In nucleotides, the CDR3 is TGTGCCAGCATTAGGGGACACGAGCAGTACTCC.

This clonotype was detected only a few times. The rearrangement links TRBV7-8 to TRBJ1-1, with D possibly TRBD1 on 5 matching bases. Germline CDR1 reads SGHVS; CDR2 reads FQNEAQ. V was pared by 5 bases and J by 4 bases, with 29 bases between. This CDR3 region has 19 residues. The CDR3 DNA reads TGTGCCAGCAGCAACTCCGGGACCCTAGAATCCCAGCGGGGCACTGAAGCTTTCTTT. Translation: CASSNSGTLESQRGTEAFF.

A remark on this clonotype: One junction end does not reproduce the germline sequence, and a read error may be involved. This sequence joins TRBV2 and TRBJ2-3; perhaps TRBD2 as D (5 bases). The CDR3 length is 12 residues. CDR1 is SNHLY and CDR2 is FYNNEI in the germline V gene. The CDR3, as DNA: TGTGCCAGCGGGAGAGGCACAGATCCGCAGTATTTT. This translates into CASGRGTDPQYF.

About this clonotype: In this CDR3 the conserved last residue, phenylalanine or tryptophan, is missing, so a read error is likely. The V gene is TRBV4-1, the J gene TRBJ1-1; a possible D gene is TRBD1 (5 bases). Looked up from germline, CDR1 is MGHRA and CDR2 is YSYEKL. This CDR3 spans 15 amino acids. Trimming pared 2 bases from V and 1 base from J, leaving 11 bases between. This CDR3 reads CASSQTIDRNTEAFL. The CDR3 nucleotides are TGCGCCAGCAGCCAAACCATAGACAGGAACACTGAAGCTTTCCTT.

This clonotype was seen more than once but under ten times. J is TRBJ1-6 and V is TRBV7-9; D not resolved. Per germline, CDR1 SEHNR and CDR2 FQNEAQ (reference sequence). The CDR3 is made up of 16 amino acids. V shed 2 bases and J shed 3 bases, with 11 bases lying between them. In DNA, the CDR3 is TGTGCCAGCAGCTTATTAACCGGATACTATAATTCACCCCTCCACTTT. This translates into CASSLLTGYYNSPLHF. Full variable domain (rest looked up from reference TRBV7-9 and TRBJ1-6): DTGVSQNPRHKITKRGQNVTFRCDPISEHNRLYWYRQTLGQGPEFLTYFQNEAQLEKSRLLSDRFSAERPKGSFSTLEIQRTEQGDSAMYLCASSLLTGYYNSPLHFGNGTRLTVT.

At least ten counts were recorded for this clonotype. The chain uses TRBV29-1 and TRBJ2-5; TRBD1 agrees at 8 bases. Germline V gives CDR1 SQVTM, CDR2 ANQGSEA. The CDR3 has 14 amino acids. V lost 2 bases and J lost 5; bases outside the gene matches: 7. CDR3 protein: CSVERQGHAETQYF. In nucleotides, the CDR3 is TGCAGCGTTGAAAGACAGGGGCATGCGGAGACCCAGTACTTC.